This T cell receptor (beta chain) was obtained from a study of T cells in Graves' hyperthyroidism and ophthalmopathy. Study observations and caveats: The model identified upcoming ophthalmopathy a median approximately 6.5 months ahead of onset. Most thyroid clonotypes expanded above 0.001 were also detected in blood.

A remark on this clonotype: Its antigen remains unknown.

Germline V CDR1 and CDR2: LGHDT, YNNKEL (reference sequence). The CDR3 consists of 18 residues. V shed 6 bases and J 4 bases; nucleotides not matched to a gene: 14. TCR beta CDR3 sequences were amplified from RNA transcripts. First-round RT-PCR of the TCR CDR3 relied on the HTBI primer set. TCRdb ran MiXCR on the multiplex PCR reads and lists one entry per CDR3 protein. The sample has some 460,000 distinct CDR3 sequences, 15% to 19% seen once. Stable Graves' hyperthyroidism denoted no ophthalmopathy progression over 18 months. This clonotype originated in a woman aged 18-35 years with Graves' hyperthyroidism. The rearrangement uses TRBV3-1 and TRBJ2-3; TRBD2 agrees at 12 bases. Sample: blood. The CDR3, as DNA: TGTGCCAGCAGGCCCCCACTAGCGGGAGGAGGCCGTCCAGATACGCAGTATTTT. It encodes CASRPPLAGGGRPDTQYF.